This T cell receptor (beta chain) stems from a study of radiotherapy plus CTLA-4 blockade in lung cancer. Study-wide context: There were objective responses in 15% to 20% of patients, and over 30% had disease control.

It was focal radiation plus CTLA-4 blockade with ipilimumab that patients with chemo-refractory metastatic non-small-cell lung cancer received. Germline values: CDR1 MGHRA, CDR2 YSYEKL. V lost 3 bases, J lost 2 bases, and 13 bases lay in between. CDR3 size: 15 residues. Here immunoSEQ multiplex PCR was the method, and the copy in TCRdb shows in-frame clones only, minus some. The sample holds more than 75,000 clones, approximately 79% seen once. As regards this clone: What it binds is unknown.

General study points: Reports identified early blood T cell clone dynamics, with interferon-beta, as the best response predictor. TCR clones originating in tumors grew in number in blood after radiotherapy plus ipilimumab.

The clonotype originates from a human donor with non-small cell lung cancer that progressed on radiotherapy plus ipilimumab. Source: peripheral blood, taken from a patient treated with radiotherapy plus ipilimumab. The chain has TRBV4-1 and TRBJ1-1; perhaps TRBD1 as D (5 bases). The CDR3 loop is CASSHGGDGNTEAFF. CDR3 nucleotides: TGCGCCAGCAGCCACGGGGGGGACGGTAACACTGAAGCTTTCTTT.